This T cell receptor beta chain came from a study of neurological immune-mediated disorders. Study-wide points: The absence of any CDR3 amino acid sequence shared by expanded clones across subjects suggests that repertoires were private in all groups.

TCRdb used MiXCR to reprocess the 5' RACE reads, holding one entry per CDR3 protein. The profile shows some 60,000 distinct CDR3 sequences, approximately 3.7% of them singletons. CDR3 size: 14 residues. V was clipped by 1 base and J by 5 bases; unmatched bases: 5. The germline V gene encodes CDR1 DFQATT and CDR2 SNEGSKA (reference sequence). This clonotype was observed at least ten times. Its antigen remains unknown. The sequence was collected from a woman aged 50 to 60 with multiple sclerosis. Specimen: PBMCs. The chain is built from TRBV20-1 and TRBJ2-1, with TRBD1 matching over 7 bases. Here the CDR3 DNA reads TGCAGTGCTAGAGGCAGGGGGTGGAACAATGAGCAGTTCTTC. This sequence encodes CSARGRGWNNEQFF.